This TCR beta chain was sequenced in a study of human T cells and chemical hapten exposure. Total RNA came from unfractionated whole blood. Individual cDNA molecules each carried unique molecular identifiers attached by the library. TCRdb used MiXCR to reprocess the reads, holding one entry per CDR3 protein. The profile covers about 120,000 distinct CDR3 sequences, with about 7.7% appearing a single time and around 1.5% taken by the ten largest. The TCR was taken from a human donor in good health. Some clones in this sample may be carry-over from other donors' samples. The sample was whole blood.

CDR3 loop: CASSSSIAGGPYEQYF. Here the CDR3 DNA reads TGTGCCAGCAGTAGTTCCATAGCGGGAGGGCCCTACGAGCAGTACTTC. V and J are TRBV2 and TRBJ2-7; 11 positions match TRBD2. The germline gives CDR1 SNHLY, CDR2 FYNNEI. The ends lost 5 bases at V and 2 bases at J; junction bases unmatched: 8. The CDR3 extends over 16 amino acids.